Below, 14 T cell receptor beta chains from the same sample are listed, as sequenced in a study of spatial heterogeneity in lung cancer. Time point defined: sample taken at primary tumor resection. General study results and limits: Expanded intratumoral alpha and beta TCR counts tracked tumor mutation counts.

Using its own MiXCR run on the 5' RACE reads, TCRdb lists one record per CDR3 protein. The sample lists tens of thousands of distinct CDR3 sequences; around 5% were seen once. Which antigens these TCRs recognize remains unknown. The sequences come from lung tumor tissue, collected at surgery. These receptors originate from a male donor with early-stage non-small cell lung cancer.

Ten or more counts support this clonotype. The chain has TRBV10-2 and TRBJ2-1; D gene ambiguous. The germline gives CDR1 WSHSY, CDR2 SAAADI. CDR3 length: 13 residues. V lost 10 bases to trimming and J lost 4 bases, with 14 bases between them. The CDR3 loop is CATRTTRYNEQFF. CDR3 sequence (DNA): TGCGCCACGCGAACAACACGGTACAATGAGCAGTTCTTC.

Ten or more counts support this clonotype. CDR3 in DNA: TGTGCCAGCAGTGGGGACAGGGGGCCACAAGAGACCCAGTACTTC. This encodes CASSGDRGPQETQYF. The V and J genes are TRBV27 and TRBJ2-5, with TRBD1 matching over 12 bases. The CDR3 length is 15 residues. Germline CDR1 reads MNHEY; CDR2 reads SMNVEV (reference sequence). V shed 5 bases and J 2 bases; nucleotides not matched to a gene: 3.

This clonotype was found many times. The CDR3 region is CAISGSQGGGPSYNEQFF. CDR3 sequence (DNA): TGTGCCATCAGTGGCTCACAGGGAGGGGGCCCTTCCTACAATGAGCAGTTCTTC. V gene TRBV10-3 combines with J gene TRBJ2-1; D is possibly TRBD1 or TRBD2 (7 bases each). Germline-derived CDR1 and CDR2 are ENHRY and SYGVKD. The CDR3 sequence is 18 residues long. V lost 4 bases to trimming and J lost 1 base, with 20 bases between them.

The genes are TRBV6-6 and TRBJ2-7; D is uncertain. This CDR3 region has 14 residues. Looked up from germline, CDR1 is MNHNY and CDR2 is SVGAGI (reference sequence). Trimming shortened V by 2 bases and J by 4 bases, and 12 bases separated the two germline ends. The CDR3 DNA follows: TGTGCCAGCAGTTACACAAGGAAAGTATACGAGCAGTACTTC. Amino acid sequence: CASSYTRKVYEQYF.

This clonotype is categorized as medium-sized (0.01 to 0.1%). The CDR3 loop is CASSQGSPVRTRGIDEQFF. The CDR3, as DNA: TGTGCCAGCAGCCAAGGTTCTCCTGTCAGGACTAGAGGTATAGATGAGCAGTTCTTC. V is TRBV3-1 and J is TRBJ2-1; 7 nucleotides match TRBD2. CDR1 and CDR2 (germline): LGHDT, YNNKEL (reference sequence). CDR3 length: 19 amino acids. V shed 1 base, J shed 8 bases, and the junction held 20 bases outside the gene matches.

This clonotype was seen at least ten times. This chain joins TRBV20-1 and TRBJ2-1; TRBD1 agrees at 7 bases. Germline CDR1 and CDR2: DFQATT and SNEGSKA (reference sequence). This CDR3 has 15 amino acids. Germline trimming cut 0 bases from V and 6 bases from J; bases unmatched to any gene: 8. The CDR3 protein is CSARESGQPTNEQFF. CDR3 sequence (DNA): TGCAGTGCTAGAGAATCGGGACAGCCGACCAATGAGCAGTTCTTC.

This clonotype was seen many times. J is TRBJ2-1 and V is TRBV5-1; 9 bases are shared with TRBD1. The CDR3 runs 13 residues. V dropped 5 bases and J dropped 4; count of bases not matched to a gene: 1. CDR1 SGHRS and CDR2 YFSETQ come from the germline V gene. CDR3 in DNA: TGCGCCAGCAGGGGACAGGGTTACAATGAGCAGTTCTTC. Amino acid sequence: CASRGQGYNEQFF.

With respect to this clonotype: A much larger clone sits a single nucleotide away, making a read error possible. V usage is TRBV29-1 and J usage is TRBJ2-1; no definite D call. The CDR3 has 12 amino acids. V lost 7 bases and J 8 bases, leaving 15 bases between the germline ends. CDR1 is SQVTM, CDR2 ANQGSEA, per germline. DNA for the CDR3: TGCAGCGCCCGAACCAGAGTCGATGAGCAGTTCTTC. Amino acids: CSARTRVDEQFF.

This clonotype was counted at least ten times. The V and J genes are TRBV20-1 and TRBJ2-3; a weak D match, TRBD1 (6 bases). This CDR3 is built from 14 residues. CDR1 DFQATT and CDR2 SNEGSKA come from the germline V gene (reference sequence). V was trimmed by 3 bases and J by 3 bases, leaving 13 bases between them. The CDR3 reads CSASGAGVTDTQYF. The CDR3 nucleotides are TGCAGTGCTAGTGGGGCAGGGGTGACAGATACGCAGTATTTT.

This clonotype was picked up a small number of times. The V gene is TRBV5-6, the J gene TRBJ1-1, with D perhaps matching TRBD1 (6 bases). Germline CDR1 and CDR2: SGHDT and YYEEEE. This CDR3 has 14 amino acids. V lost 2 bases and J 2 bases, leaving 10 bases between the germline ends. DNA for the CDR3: TGTGCCAGCAGCTTCGGGGGGCAAAACACTGAAGCTTTCTTT. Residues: CASSFGGQNTEAFF. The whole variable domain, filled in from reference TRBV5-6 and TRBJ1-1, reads DAGVTQSPTHLIKTRGQQVTLRCSPKSGHDTVSWYQQALGQGPQFIFQYYEEEERQRGNFPDRFSGHQFPNYSSELNVNALLLGDSALYLCASSFGGQNTEAFFGQGTRLTVV.

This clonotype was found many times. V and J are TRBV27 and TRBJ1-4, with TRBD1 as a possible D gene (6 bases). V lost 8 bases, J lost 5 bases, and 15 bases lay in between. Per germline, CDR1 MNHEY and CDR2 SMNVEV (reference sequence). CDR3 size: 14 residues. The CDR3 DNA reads TGTGCCAGCTCGCGTGGGGGGCTAAATGAAAAACTGTTTTTT. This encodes CASSRGGLNEKLFF.

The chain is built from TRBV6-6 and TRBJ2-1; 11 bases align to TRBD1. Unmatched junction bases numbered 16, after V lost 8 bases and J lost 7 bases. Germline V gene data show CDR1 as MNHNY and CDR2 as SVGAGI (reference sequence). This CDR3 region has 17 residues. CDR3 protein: CASRAMARTGGENEQFF. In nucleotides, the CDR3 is TGTGCCAGCCGTGCAATGGCAAGGACAGGGGGCGAGAATGAGCAGTTCTTC.

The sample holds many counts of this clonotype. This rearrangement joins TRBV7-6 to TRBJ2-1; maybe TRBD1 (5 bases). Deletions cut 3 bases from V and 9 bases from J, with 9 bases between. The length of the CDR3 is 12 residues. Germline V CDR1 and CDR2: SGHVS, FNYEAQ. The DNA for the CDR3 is TGTGCCAGCAGCTTCAGGGTTGCTGAGCAGTTCTTC. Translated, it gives CASSFRVAEQFF.

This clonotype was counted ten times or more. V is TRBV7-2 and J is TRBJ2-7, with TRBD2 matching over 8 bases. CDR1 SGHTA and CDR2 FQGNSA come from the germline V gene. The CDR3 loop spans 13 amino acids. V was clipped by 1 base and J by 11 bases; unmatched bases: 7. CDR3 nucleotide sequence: TGTGCCAGCAGCTTAGGCCCAGGTAGCGGGGAGTACTTC. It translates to CASSLGPGSGEYF.